A single sample gave rise to the 14 T cell receptor beta chains below, sequenced in a study of T cells after yellow fever vaccination. TCRdb re-called the 5' RACE reads through MiXCR, storing one row per CDR3 protein. Of a few hundred thousand distinct CDR3 sequences listed, 6.8% are singletons. The specimen comprised PBMCs, sampled roughly 47 days after the first yellow fever vaccination. The receptors were sampled from a man aged 18 to 35 who received the YFV17D yellow fever vaccine.

This clonotype appeared a few times. This sequence joins TRBV29-1 and TRBJ2-1; 7 nucleotides line up with TRBD2. After removal of 6 bases from V and 6 bases from J, the junction contained 2 bases not matched to a gene. Germline V gene data show CDR1 as SQVTM and CDR2 as ANQGSEA. The CDR3 runs 11 residues. The CDR3 loop is CSVGGFNEQFF. CDR3 nucleotides: TGCAGCGTGGGGGGGTTCAATGAGCAGTTCTTC.

V is TRBV6-2 or TRBV6-3 and J is TRBJ2-5; D unclear. Germline V gene data show CDR1 as MNHEY and CDR2 as SVGEGT. The CDR3 sequence is 14 residues long. Trimming stripped 6 bases from V and 4 bases from J, with 15 bases between. The CDR3 loop reads CASRLHWARETQYF. CDR3 DNA: TGTGCCAGCAGACTACACTGGGCGAGAGAGACCCAGTACTTC.

This clonotype was picked up a small number of times. The V and J genes are TRBV7-3 and TRBJ2-1, with TRBD1 matching 11 bases. V lost 4 bases and J lost 8; bases outside the gene matches: 7. Germline loops: CDR1 SGHTA, CDR2 FQGTGA. CDR3 size: 15 residues. CDR3 nucleotides: TGTGCCAGCAGCTCCTCCGGGACAGGGGGGCATGAGCAGTTCTTC. The encoded protein is CASSSSGTGGHEQFF.

The chain couples TRBV30 to TRBJ1-1; the D gene is possibly TRBD1 (5 bases). Germline values: CDR1 GTSNPN, CDR2 SVGIG (reference sequence). The germline V and J ends were trimmed by 7 bases and 10 bases, with 13 bases remaining between them. The CDR3 loop spans 10 amino acids. In nucleotides, the CDR3 is TGTGCCTTAATGGGGGACGTAGCTTTCTTT. Translating it yields CALMGDVAFF.

This clonotype was seen at least ten times. V is TRBV7-2 and J is TRBJ2-7; tentatively, D is TRBD1 (5 bases). This CDR3 spans 13 amino acids. Per germline, CDR1 SGHTA and CDR2 FQGNSA. Trimming cost V 2 bases and J 6 bases, with 11 bases left between them. CDR3 residues: CASSLQGSGEQYV. In DNA form, the CDR3 reads TGTGCCAGCAGCTTACAGGGTTCGGGCGAGCAGTACGTC.

This clonotype was detected only a few times. The V and J genes are TRBV19 and TRBJ2-5; D unresolved. The CDR3 loop spans 14 amino acids. Trimming took off 2 bases at V and 4 bases at J, with 11 bases between the two ends. Germline V lookup: CDR1 LNHDA, CDR2 SQIVND (reference sequence). As DNA, the CDR3 is TGTGCCAGTAGTATAACACAGCAGCCAGAGACCCAGTACTTC. This sequence encodes CASSITQQPETQYF.

This clonotype was picked up a small number of times. The V call is TRBV5-5, the J call TRBJ2-5; no reliable D call. Germline V gives CDR1 SGHKS, CDR2 YYEKEE (reference sequence). The length of the CDR3 is 14 residues. Trimming cost V 0 bases and J 5 bases, with 11 bases left between them. CDR3 in DNA: TGTGCCAGCAGCTTGGTGGCGCTCCGTGAGACCCAGTACTTC. This codes for CASSLVALRETQYF.

V and J are TRBV5-8 and TRBJ1-2; D is undetermined. The CDR3 length is 14 residues. Per germline, CDR1 SGHTS and CDR2 YDEGEE. The germline V and J ends were trimmed by 0 bases and 1 base, with 7 bases remaining between them. Here the CDR3 DNA reads TGTGCCAGCAGCTTGGGCAGGCGTAACTATGGCTACACCTTC. Protein product: CASSLGRRNYGYTF.

In regard to this clonotype: A read error is possible here, since a much larger clone lies one base away. The rearrangement uses TRBV7-2 and TRBJ2-2, with a weak D call TRBD2 (5 bases). The CDR3 is made up of 16 amino acids. Germline CDR1 SGHTA, CDR2 FQGNSA. This CDR3 reads CASSAPGVPFTGEPFF. The CDR3 region has the DNA TGTGCCAGCAGCGCACCCGGGGTCCCCTTCACCGGGGAGCCGTTTTTT.

This clonotype was detected ten times or more. The chain links TRBV7-2 to TRBJ2-2, with D hard to call. Germline V gene data show CDR1 as SGHTA and CDR2 as FQGNSA. V dropped 0 bases and J dropped 2 bases, with 7 bases sitting between them. This CDR3 is built from 15 residues. The CDR3 DNA reads TGTGCCAGCAGCTTAGCGAACAGAAACACCGGGGAGCTGTTTTTT. As protein: CASSLANRNTGELFF. Combining the CDR3 with reference TRBV7-2 and TRBJ2-2 gives the whole variable domain GAGVSQSPSNKVTEKGKDVELRCDPISGHTALYWYRQSLGQGLEFLIYFQGNSAPDKSGLPSDRFSAERTGGSVSTLTIQRTQQEDSAVYLCASSLANRNTGELFFGEGSRLTVL.

The chain links TRBV9 to TRBJ1-2; D uncertain. The V and J ends lost 6 bases and 5 bases respectively, with 17 bases between them. The germline CDR1 and CDR2 sequences are SGDLS and YYNGEE. CDR3 size: 14 residues. The CDR3 sequence is CASKQTGTLYGYTF. The CDR3 region has the DNA TGTGCCAGCAAGCAGACGGGTACACTTTATGGCTACACCTTC.

This clonotype showed up just a few times. The chain recombines TRBV24-1 with TRBJ1-5; 7 bases align to TRBD1. This CDR3 region has 13 residues. V shed 5 bases, J shed 6 bases, and the junction held 3 bases outside the gene matches. Germline V gives CDR1 KGHDR, CDR2 SFDVKD. CDR3 nucleotides: TGTGCCACCAGTGCAGGGGGAGGTCAGCCCCAGCATTTT. As protein: CATSAGGGQPQHF.

The chain uses TRBV18 and TRBJ2-1; TRBD2 aligns across 9 bases. Germline V gene sequence: CDR1 KGHSH, CDR2 LQKENI. The CDR3 extends over 16 amino acids. With V trimmed by 3 bases and J by 9 bases, 12 bases remained unmatched. The CDR3 is CASSPDWASGVGEQFF. Written as DNA, the CDR3 is TGTGCCAGCTCACCCGACTGGGCTAGCGGGGTTGGTGAGCAGTTCTTC.

This clonotype was recorded many times. The J gene is TRBJ2-7, the V gene TRBV3-1, with 10 bases matching TRBD2. The ends lost 7 bases at V and 5 bases at J; junction bases unmatched: 14. Germline V lookup: CDR1 LGHDT, CDR2 YNNKEL (reference sequence). The CDR3 is made up of 16 amino acids. CDR3 coding DNA: TGTGCCAGCAACCCGTCGTATAGCGGGGGGCCGCACGAGCAGTACTTC. It yields the protein CASNPSYSGGPHEQYF.